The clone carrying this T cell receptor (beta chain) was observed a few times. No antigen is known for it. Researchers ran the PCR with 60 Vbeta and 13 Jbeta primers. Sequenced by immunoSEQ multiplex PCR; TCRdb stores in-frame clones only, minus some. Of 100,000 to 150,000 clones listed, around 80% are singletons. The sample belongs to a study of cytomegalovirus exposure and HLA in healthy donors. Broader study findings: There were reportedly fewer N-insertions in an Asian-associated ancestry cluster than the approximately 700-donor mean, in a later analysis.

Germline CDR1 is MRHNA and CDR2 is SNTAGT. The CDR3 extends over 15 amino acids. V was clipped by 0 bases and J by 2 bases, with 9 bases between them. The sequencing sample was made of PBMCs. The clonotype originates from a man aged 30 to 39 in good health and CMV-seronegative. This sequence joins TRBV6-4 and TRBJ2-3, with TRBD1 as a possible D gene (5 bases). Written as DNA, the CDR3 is TGTGCCAGCAGTGACTCAAGGGGCTCCACAGATACGCAGTATTTT. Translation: CASSDSRGSTDTQYF.